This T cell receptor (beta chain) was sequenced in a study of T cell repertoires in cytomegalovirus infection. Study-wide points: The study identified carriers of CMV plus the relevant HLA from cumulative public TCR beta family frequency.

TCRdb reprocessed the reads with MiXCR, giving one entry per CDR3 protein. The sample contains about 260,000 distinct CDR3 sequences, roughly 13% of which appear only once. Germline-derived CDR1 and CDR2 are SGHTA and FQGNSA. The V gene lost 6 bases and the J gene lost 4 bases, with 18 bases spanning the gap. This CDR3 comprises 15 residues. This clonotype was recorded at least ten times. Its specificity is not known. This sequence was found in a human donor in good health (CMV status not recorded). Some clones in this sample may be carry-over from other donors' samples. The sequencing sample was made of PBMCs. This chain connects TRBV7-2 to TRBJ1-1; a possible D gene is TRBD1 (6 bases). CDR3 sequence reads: CASRRSSQGGTEAFF. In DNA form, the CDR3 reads TGTGCCAGCAGGAGAAGTTCACAGGGAGGCACTGAAGCTTTCTTT.